The present T cell receptor (beta chain) was sequenced within a study of cytomegalovirus exposure and HLA in healthy donors. The overall study: For the 300 to 450 genotyped donors, over 80% fell within the Caucasian-associated ancestry cluster. Study-level points and caveats: A prior analysis recorded that most TCR beta V segments were productive about 87% or about 30% of the time. In a later analysis, TCR beta V- and J-gene trimming was associated with a missense DCLRE1C variant.

V shed 3 bases, J shed 8 bases, and the junction held 11 bases outside the gene matches. This CDR3 has 16 residues. Germline values: CDR1 WNHNN, CDR2 SYGVQD (reference sequence). PCR primers comprised 60 Vbeta and 13 Jbeta primers. Assay: immunoSEQ multiplex PCR; the TCRdb copy retains only in-frame clones and omits some. The sample yields roughly 90,000 clones, 84% seen once. Comment on this clone: Antigen specificity is unknown.

The chain links TRBV10-1 to TRBJ2-1, with 9 bases identical to TRBD2. This sequence originates from a young man in good health and CMV-seronegative. Material for sequencing was PBMCs. The CDR3 region is CASSDDPSGKVYEQFF. CDR3 coding DNA: TGCGCCAGCAGTGACGACCCTAGCGGGAAGGTCTATGAGCAGTTCTTC.